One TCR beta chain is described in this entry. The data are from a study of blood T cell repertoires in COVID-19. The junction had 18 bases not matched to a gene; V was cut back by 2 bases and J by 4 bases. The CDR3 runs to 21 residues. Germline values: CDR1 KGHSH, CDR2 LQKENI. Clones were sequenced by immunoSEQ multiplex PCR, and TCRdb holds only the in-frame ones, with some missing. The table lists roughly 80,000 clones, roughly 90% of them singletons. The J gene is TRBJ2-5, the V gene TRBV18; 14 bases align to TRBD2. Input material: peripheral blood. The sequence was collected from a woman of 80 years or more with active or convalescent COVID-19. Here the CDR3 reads CASSPRGGLAGGQGIRETQYF. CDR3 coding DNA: TGTGCCAGCTCACCAAGGGGCGGACTAGCGGGGGGCCAAGGCATTCGAGAGACCCAGTACTTC.